A selection of T cell receptor beta chains follows, all from one sample in a study of blood T cell repertoires in COVID-19. Only in-frame clones appear in the TCRdb table, and some are missing; sequencing was by immunoSEQ multiplex PCR. The sample lists around 150,000 clones, 76% occurring once. The specimen sequenced was peripheral blood. These receptors all stem from a man between 60 and 75 years old with acute or convalescent COVID-19. Both conserved end residues are part of each CDR3. Fields, in order: D gene, V gene, J gene, clone size, CDR3 DNA, CDR3 protein. D genes are given only for firm matches. Clone size is stated in some rows and not others, as once, few, many or a class when expanded.

d_call: -
v_call: TRBV7-9
j_call: TRBJ1-3
clone_size: -
cdr3_nt: TGTGCCAGCAGCTTAACAAGCTCTGGAAACACCATATATTTT
cdr3_aa: CASSLTSSGNTIYF

d_call: TRBD2
v_call: TRBV4-1
j_call: TRBJ2-7
clone_size: -
cdr3_nt: TGCGCCAGCAGCCATGGGACTAGCTTGAGCTCCTACGAGCAGTACTTC
cdr3_aa: CASSHGTSLSSYEQYF

d_call: TRBD2
v_call: TRBV4-2
j_call: TRBJ2-2
clone_size: -
cdr3_nt: TGTGCCAGCAGCCAAGTGACTAGCGGGAGTCAATACACCGGGGAGCTGTTTTTT
cdr3_aa: CASSQVTSGSQYTGELFF

d_call: TRBD1
v_call: TRBV5-4
j_call: TRBJ2-1
clone_size: few
cdr3_nt: TGTGCCATCTTCGGACAGGGAAGGGAAAATGAGCAGTTCTTC
cdr3_aa: CAIFGQGRENEQFF

d_call: -
v_call: TRBV2
j_call: TRBJ1-2
clone_size: -
cdr3_nt: TGTGCCAGCAGTATTGGACAGCCTCCTAACTATGGCTACACCTTC
cdr3_aa: CASSIGQPPNYGYTF

d_call: -
v_call: TRBV3-1/TRBV3-2
j_call: TRBJ2-2
clone_size: -
cdr3_nt: TGTGCCAGCAGCCAAGAGGGTAGCTTTTATACCGGGGAGCTGTTTTTT
cdr3_aa: CASSQEGSFYTGELFF

d_call: -
v_call: TRBV4-2
j_call: TRBJ2-3
clone_size: -
cdr3_nt: TGTGCCAGCAGCCCCCCCTTCACAGATACGCAGTATTTT
cdr3_aa: CASSPPFTDTQYF

d_call: -
v_call: TRBV7-9
j_call: TRBJ2-2
clone_size: -
cdr3_nt: TGTGCCAGCAGCCCGGGAGCAGATACGAACACCGGGGAGCTGTTTTTT
cdr3_aa: CASSPGADTNTGELFF

d_call: -
v_call: TRBV24-1
j_call: TRBJ1-1
clone_size: -
cdr3_nt: TGTGCCACCAGGGGAGCGACAAACACTGAAGCTTTCTTT
cdr3_aa: CATRGATNTEAFF

d_call: -
v_call: TRBV30
j_call: TRBJ1-2
clone_size: -
cdr3_nt: TGTGCCTGGAACCCCCCGCGGGTCCGAGGCTACACCTTC
cdr3_aa: CAWNPPRVRGYTF

d_call: -
v_call: TRBV4-1
j_call: TRBJ1-2
clone_size: -
cdr3_nt: TGCGCCAGCAGCGACCAGGTTAACTATGGCTACACCTTC
cdr3_aa: CASSDQVNYGYTF

d_call: TRBD2
v_call: TRBV5-1
j_call: TRBJ2-3
clone_size: few
cdr3_nt: TGCGCCACCAAGACTAGCGGGACTAGCACAGATACGCAGTATTTT
cdr3_aa: CATKTSGTSTDTQYF

d_call: -
v_call: TRBV7-6
j_call: TRBJ1-1
clone_size: -
cdr3_nt: TGTGCCAGCAGCTCACAGGGCATGAACACTGAAGCTTTCTTT
cdr3_aa: CASSSQGMNTEAFF

d_call: -
v_call: TRBV5-1
j_call: TRBJ1-2
clone_size: -
cdr3_nt: TGCGCCAGCAGCCCCCGACAGACAGTCAACTATGGCTACACCTTC
cdr3_aa: CASSPRQTVNYGYTF

d_call: TRBD2
v_call: TRBV29-1
j_call: TRBJ2-1
clone_size: few
cdr3_nt: TGCAGCGCTGTGCTCGGGACTAGCGGCCGGGAGCAGTTCTTC
cdr3_aa: CSAVLGTSGREQFF

d_call: -
v_call: TRBV5-8
j_call: TRBJ1-6
clone_size: -
cdr3_nt: TGTGCCAGCAGCTTGTATCGGGGATCACCCCTCCACTTT
cdr3_aa: CASSLYRGSPLHF

d_call: -
v_call: TRBV29-1
j_call: TRBJ2-3
clone_size: -
cdr3_nt: TGCAGCGTTGAAGGAGGGAAAGATAGGACAGATACGCAGTATTTT
cdr3_aa: CSVEGGKDRTDTQYF

d_call: TRBD1
v_call: TRBV5-1
j_call: TRBJ1-2
clone_size: -
cdr3_nt: TGCGCCAGCAGCTTATCGGCAGGGGGCAGCTATGGCTACACCTTC
cdr3_aa: CASSLSAGGSYGYTF

d_call: TRBD2
v_call: TRBV11-2
j_call: TRBJ2-7
clone_size: -
cdr3_nt: TGTGCCAGCAGCTCTGGGCGAGTAGCGGGAGTCTACGAGCAGTACTTC
cdr3_aa: CASSSGRVAGVYEQYF

d_call: -
v_call: TRBV11-3
j_call: TRBJ2-3
clone_size: -
cdr3_nt: TGTGCCAGCAGTCCAAGCTACAGAGATACGCAGTATTTT
cdr3_aa: CASSPSYRDTQYF

d_call: TRBD1
v_call: TRBV18
j_call: TRBJ1-5
clone_size: -
cdr3_nt: TGTGCCAGCTCACCCGCCGGGACAGGGGAACAGCCCCAGCATTTT
cdr3_aa: CASSPAGTGEQPQHF

d_call: -
v_call: TRBV10-3
j_call: TRBJ1-3
clone_size: -
cdr3_nt: TGTGCCATCAGTACAGTAGCTGGAAACACCATATATTTT
cdr3_aa: CAISTVAGNTIYF

d_call: -
v_call: TRBV10-1
j_call: TRBJ2-7
clone_size: -
cdr3_nt: TGCGCCAGCAGCCCCGGACAGTTCCCAGCCTACGAGCAGTACTTC
cdr3_aa: CASSPGQFPAYEQYF

d_call: TRBD1
v_call: TRBV24-1
j_call: TRBJ2-1
clone_size: -
cdr3_nt: TGTGCCACCAGCCCTAACAGGGGAAAACACAATGAGCAGTTCTTC
cdr3_aa: CATSPNRGKHNEQFF

d_call: -
v_call: TRBV7-2
j_call: TRBJ1-1
clone_size: once
cdr3_nt: TGTGCCAGCAGCTCCCAGGAAAACACTGAAGCTTTCTTT
cdr3_aa: CASSSQENTEAFF

d_call: TRBD1
v_call: TRBV6-5
j_call: TRBJ2-2
clone_size: -
cdr3_nt: TGTGCCAGCAGTTACCTGGGGCAGGGGGCCGGGGAGCTGTTTTTT
cdr3_aa: CASSYLGQGAGELFF

d_call: TRBD1
v_call: TRBV6-6
j_call: TRBJ1-3
clone_size: -
cdr3_nt: TGTGCCAGCAGTCAACGTGGGACAGGGGTTAATCGAAACACCATATATTTT
cdr3_aa: CASSQRGTGVNRNTIYF

d_call: -
v_call: TRBV29-1
j_call: TRBJ2-7
clone_size: -
cdr3_nt: TGCAGCGTTGGCGACGACTGGTACGAGCAGTACTTC
cdr3_aa: CSVGDDWYEQYF

d_call: TRBD1
v_call: TRBV6-5
j_call: TRBJ2-1
clone_size: -
cdr3_nt: TGTGCCAGCAGTCTGACAGGGGTCTACAATGAGCAGTTCTTC
cdr3_aa: CASSLTGVYNEQFF

d_call: -
v_call: TRBV15
j_call: TRBJ2-5
clone_size: -
cdr3_nt: TGTGCCACCAGCAGAGATGGAGCAGGGGACCAAGAGACCCAGTACTTC
cdr3_aa: CATSRDGAGDQETQYF

d_call: -
v_call: TRBV2
j_call: TRBJ2-6
clone_size: -
cdr3_nt: TGTGCCAGCAGTACCGTCGCAGGGATGCATCCTGGGGCCAACGTCCTGACTTTC
cdr3_aa: CASSTVAGMHPGANVLTF

d_call: TRBD2
v_call: TRBV3-1/TRBV3-2
j_call: TRBJ2-3
clone_size: few
cdr3_nt: TGTGCCAGCAGCCAGGGACTAGCCATCACAGATACGCAGTATTTT
cdr3_aa: CASSQGLAITDTQYF

d_call: TRBD1
v_call: TRBV7-2
j_call: TRBJ1-4
clone_size: once
cdr3_nt: TGTGCCAGCAGCTTAGCGGTACAGGGGAGAGGAGAAAAACTGTTTTTT
cdr3_aa: CASSLAVQGRGEKLFF

d_call: TRBD2
v_call: TRBV27
j_call: TRBJ2-7
clone_size: -
cdr3_nt: TGTGCCAGCAGTTTCGGGGGGAGCTCCTACGAGCAGTACTTC
cdr3_aa: CASSFGGSSYEQYF

d_call: TRBD2
v_call: TRBV4-1
j_call: TRBJ2-7
clone_size: once
cdr3_nt: TGCGCCAGCAGCCAAGATACTGGTCTAGCGGGAGCCGAGCAGTACTTC
cdr3_aa: CASSQDTGLAGAEQYF

d_call: -
v_call: TRBV6-2/TRBV6-3
j_call: TRBJ1-2
clone_size: -
cdr3_nt: TGTGCCAGCAGTGCGGGGGGGCCCAGCTATGGCTACACCTTC
cdr3_aa: CASSAGGPSYGYTF

d_call: TRBD1
v_call: TRBV18
j_call: TRBJ2-5
clone_size: few
cdr3_nt: TGTGCCAGCTCACTTGGACAGGGCGGGGAGACCCAGTACTTC
cdr3_aa: CASSLGQGGETQYF

d_call: TRBD1
v_call: TRBV7-9
j_call: TRBJ2-7
clone_size: -
cdr3_nt: TGTGCCAGCAGCTTAGTAAGGGGGCCGACCTACGAGCAGTACTTC
cdr3_aa: CASSLVRGPTYEQYF

d_call: TRBD1
v_call: TRBV7-9
j_call: TRBJ2-7
clone_size: -
cdr3_nt: TGTGCCAGCAGTTTTCCTGGCAGGGGGCAGACCTACGAGCAGTACTTC
cdr3_aa: CASSFPGRGQTYEQYF

d_call: -
v_call: TRBV28
j_call: TRBJ2-2
clone_size: -
cdr3_nt: TGTGCCACTAACCCCAACAGGGTGGACACCGGGGAGCTGTTTTTT
cdr3_aa: CATNPNRVDTGELFF

d_call: TRBD2
v_call: TRBV4-2
j_call: TRBJ2-5
clone_size: once
cdr3_nt: TGTGCCAGCAGCCAAGACGCTAGCGGGATGTATGGAGAGACCCAGTACTTC
cdr3_aa: CASSQDASGMYGETQYF

d_call: TRBD1
v_call: TRBV27
j_call: TRBJ2-7
clone_size: -
cdr3_nt: TGTGCCAGCAGTTTGCGGACAGGGAACGAGCAGTACTTC
cdr3_aa: CASSLRTGNEQYF

d_call: -
v_call: TRBV29-1
j_call: TRBJ2-1
clone_size: -
cdr3_nt: TGCAGCGTCCGACCTGAACTTACTAGAAGTGAGCAGTTCTTC
cdr3_aa: CSVRPELTRSEQFF

d_call: -
v_call: TRBV28
j_call: TRBJ2-1
clone_size: -
cdr3_nt: TGTGCCAGCACCTCAAAACCGGGACACTTCCCCCTGGAGCAGTTCTTC
cdr3_aa: CASTSKPGHFPLEQFF

d_call: -
v_call: TRBV4-2
j_call: TRBJ1-2
clone_size: -
cdr3_nt: TGTGCCAGCAGCCAAGTGGGCACAGGCTACACCTTC
cdr3_aa: CASSQVGTGYTF

d_call: -
v_call: TRBV27
j_call: TRBJ2-2
clone_size: -
cdr3_nt: TGTGCCAGCAGTTGGTCAGGGACGAACACCGGGGAGCTGTTTTTT
cdr3_aa: CASSWSGTNTGELFF

d_call: TRBD2
v_call: TRBV5-1
j_call: TRBJ2-2
clone_size: -
cdr3_nt: TGCGCCAGCAGCTCCTCGGCGGGAGAGGGGACCGGGGAGCTGTTTTTT
cdr3_aa: CASSSSAGEGTGELFF

d_call: -
v_call: TRBV2
j_call: TRBJ2-2
clone_size: -
cdr3_nt: TGTGCCAGCACCGAGGAAACAGGGTTCGGGGAGCTGTTTTTT
cdr3_aa: CASTEETGFGELFF

d_call: -
v_call: TRBV5-5
j_call: TRBJ2-2
clone_size: few
cdr3_nt: TGTGCCAGCAGCTTGGACTTTAGGAGACCGAACACCGGGGAGCTGTTTTTT
cdr3_aa: CASSLDFRRPNTGELFF

d_call: -
v_call: TRBV24-1
j_call: TRBJ2-7
clone_size: -
cdr3_nt: TGTGCCACCAGTCATATGGACAGCGAGCAGTACTTC
cdr3_aa: CATSHMDSEQYF

d_call: -
v_call: TRBV19
j_call: TRBJ2-5
clone_size: -
cdr3_nt: TGTGCCAGTAGTATGGGGACACTTCAAGAGACCCAGTACTTC
cdr3_aa: CASSMGTLQETQYF

d_call: -
v_call: TRBV28
j_call: TRBJ2-7
clone_size: -
cdr3_nt: TGTGCCAGCCAACCCGGACAAAAATTCTCCTACGAGCAGTACTTC
cdr3_aa: CASQPGQKFSYEQYF

d_call: TRBD2
v_call: TRBV7-2
j_call: TRBJ2-2
clone_size: -
cdr3_nt: TGTGCCAGCAGCCCCGTGGGGGGGGGTCCCGGGGAGCTGTTTTTT
cdr3_aa: CASSPVGGGPGELFF

d_call: TRBD1
v_call: TRBV4-2
j_call: TRBJ2-6
clone_size: -
cdr3_nt: TGTGCCAGCAGCCAGACAGGGGTGTCTGGGGCCAACGTCCTGACTTTC
cdr3_aa: CASSQTGVSGANVLTF